These 8 T cell receptor beta chains share one sample of origin, sequenced in a study of post-analysis software for immune sequencing data. TCR beta cDNA libraries included unique molecular identifiers. TCRdb passed the PCR reads through MiXCR, listing each CDR3 protein once. The sample lists hundreds of thousands of distinct CDR3 sequences; roughly 27% were seen once. General study points: Patients used several TRBV segments, including TRBV5-6, TRBV5-1 and TRBV20-1, more often than controls.

The antigens of these receptors remain unknown. Sequencing was carried out using blood. The receptor source for this set is a girl aged 5 to 17 with multiple sclerosis.

This clonotype appeared a few times. The chain employs TRBV6-1 and TRBJ2-5; 7 bases agree with TRBD2. The CDR3 covers 14 residues. After removal of 8 bases from V and 1 base from J, the junction contained 7 bases not matched to a gene. Germline lookup yields CDR1 MNHNS and CDR2 SASEGT. In DNA form, the CDR3 reads TGTGCCAGCGGTTCTGGCGGGAGCCAAGAGACCCAGTACTTC. This codes for CASGSGGSQETQYF.

In its sample, this clonotype was seen a few times. The V call is TRBV5-1, the J call TRBJ2-7; 9 bases agree with TRBD1. This CDR3 has 13 amino acids. The germline CDR1 and CDR2 sequences are SGHRS and YFSETQ. Trimming took 4 bases from V and 3 from J; bases not matched to a gene: 2. The CDR3 loop reads CASSTGQGYEQYF. In nucleotides, the CDR3 is TGCGCCAGCAGCACGGGACAGGGCTACGAGCAGTACTTC.

J is TRBJ2-6 and V is TRBV5-1, with D possibly matching TRBD1 (6 bases). With 4 bases removed from V and 11 bases from J, the gap between germline ends came to 10 bases. Germline V gives CDR1 SGHRS, CDR2 YFSETQ. The CDR3 is 12 residues long. The CDR3 is CASSLRQDVLTF. The CDR3 nucleotides are TGCGCCAGCAGCCTTCGACAGGACGTCCTGACTTTC. The full variable domain, rest sourced from reference TRBV5-1 and TRBJ2-6, is KAGVTQTPRYLIKTRGQQVTLSCSPISGHRSVSWYQQTPGQGLQFLFEYFSETQRNKGNFPGRFSGRQFSNSRSEMNVSTLELGDSALYLCASSLRQDVLTFGAGSRLTVL.

V and J are TRBV9 and TRBJ2-1; 14 bases are a match to TRBD2. The CDR3 sequence is 18 residues long. In germline, CDR1 is SGDLS, CDR2 YYNGEE. With 4 bases clipped from V and 2 bases from J, the junction kept 8 bases outside the gene matches. The DNA for the CDR3 is TGTGCCAGCAGCCGACGACTGACTAGCGGGGGGGCCTACAATGAGCAGTTCTTC. Translated: CASSRRLTSGGAYNEQFF.

This clonotype appeared many times. The chain carries TRBV7-8 and TRBJ1-2; TRBD1 is a possible D gene (5 bases). The CDR3 runs to 13 residues. The V gene's germline CDR1 is SGHVS and CDR2 FQNEAQ. V lost 0 bases and J 7 bases, leaving 9 bases between the germline ends. CDR3 DNA: TGTGCCAGCAGCTTAGCCGGGGGTGGTGGCTACACCTTC. Translation gives CASSLAGGGGYTF.

A few counts support this clonotype. The J gene is TRBJ1-6, the V gene TRBV12-3 or TRBV12-4; tentatively, D is TRBD1 (5 bases). This CDR3 region has 14 residues. V was trimmed by 8 bases and J by 10 bases, leaving 18 bases between them. In DNA form, the CDR3 reads TGTGCCAGCTCCCTCGGGGGGACGGGCTCACCCCTCCACTTT. This translates into CASSLGGTGSPLHF.

This clonotype was found once. V gene TRBV6-5 combines with J gene TRBJ1-4; TRBD1 aligns across 11 bases. The CDR3 runs 16 residues. The V and J ends lost 7 bases and 3 bases, in that order; junction bases with no gene match: 7. CDR1 and CDR2 (germline): MNHEY, SVGAGI. The CDR3 here is CASTRTGGAANEKLFF. The CDR3 DNA reads as TGTGCCAGCACCAGGACAGGGGGCGCGGCTAATGAAAAACTGTTTTTT.

The chain employs TRBV6-6 and TRBJ2-2; no firm D call. Germline assignment: CDR1 MNHNY and CDR2 SVGAGI (reference sequence). The V and J ends lost 7 bases and 1 base respectively, with 16 bases between them. This CDR3 is 16 amino acids long. The CDR3 sequence is CASKFLPTVNTGELFF. The CDR3 coding sequence is TGTGCCAGCAAATTCCTACCGACGGTGAACACCGGGGAGCTGTTTTTT.